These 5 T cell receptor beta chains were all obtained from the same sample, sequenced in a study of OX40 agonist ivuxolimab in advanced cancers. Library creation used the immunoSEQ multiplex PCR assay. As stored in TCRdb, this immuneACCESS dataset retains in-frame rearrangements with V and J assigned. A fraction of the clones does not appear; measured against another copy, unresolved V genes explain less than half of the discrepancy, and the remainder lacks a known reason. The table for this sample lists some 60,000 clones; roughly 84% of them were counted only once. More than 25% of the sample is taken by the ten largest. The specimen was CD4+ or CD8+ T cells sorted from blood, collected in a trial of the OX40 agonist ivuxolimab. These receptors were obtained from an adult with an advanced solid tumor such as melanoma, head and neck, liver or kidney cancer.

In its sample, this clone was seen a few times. CDR3 amino acids: CAIRGGDFYGYTF. CDR3 DNA sequence: TGTGCCATCAGAGGCGGGGATTTCTATGGCTACACCTTC. The chain employs TRBV10-3 and TRBJ1-2; D remains unclear. The germline V gene has CDR1 ENHRY and CDR2 SYGVKD. The CDR3 extends over 13 amino acids. Trimming cost V 6 bases and J 4 bases, with 12 bases left between them.

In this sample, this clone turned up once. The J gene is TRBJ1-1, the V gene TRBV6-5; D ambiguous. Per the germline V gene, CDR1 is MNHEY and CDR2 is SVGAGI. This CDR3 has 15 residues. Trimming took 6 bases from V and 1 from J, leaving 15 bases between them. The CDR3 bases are TGTGCCAGCAGCCACGTGCGAGGGCGGAACACTGAAGCTTTCTTT. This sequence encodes CASSHVRGRNTEAFF.

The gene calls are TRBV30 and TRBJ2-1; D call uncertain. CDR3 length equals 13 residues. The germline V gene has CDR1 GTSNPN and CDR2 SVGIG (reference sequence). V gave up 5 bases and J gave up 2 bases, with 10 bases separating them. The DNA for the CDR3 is TGTGCCTGGTCTTTACTTACCTACAATGAGCAGTTCTTC. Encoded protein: CAWSLLTYNEQFF.

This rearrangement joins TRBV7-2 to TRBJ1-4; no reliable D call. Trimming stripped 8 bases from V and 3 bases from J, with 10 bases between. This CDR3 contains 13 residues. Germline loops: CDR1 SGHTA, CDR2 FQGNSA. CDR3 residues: CASGRMSNEKLFF. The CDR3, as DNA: TGTGCCAGCGGGAGAATGTCTAATGAAAAACTGTTTTTT. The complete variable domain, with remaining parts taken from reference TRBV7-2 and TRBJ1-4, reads GAGVSQSPSNKVTEKGKDVELRCDPISGHTALYWYRQSLGQGLEFLIYFQGNSAPDKSGLPSDRFSAERTGGSVSTLTIQRTQQEDSAVYLCASGRMSNEKLFFGSGTQLSVL.

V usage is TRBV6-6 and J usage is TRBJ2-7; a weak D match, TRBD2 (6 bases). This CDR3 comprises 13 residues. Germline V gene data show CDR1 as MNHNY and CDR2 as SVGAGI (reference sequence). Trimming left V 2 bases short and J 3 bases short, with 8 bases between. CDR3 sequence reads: CASSYAGNYEQYF. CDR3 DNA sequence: TGTGCCAGCAGTTACGCGGGGAACTACGAGCAGTACTTC.